The T cell receptor (beta chain) described here comes from a study of T-cell memory formation after mild COVID-19. Researchers used 5'RACE with constant-segment primers to make TCR alpha and TCR beta cDNA libraries that carry sample barcodes and UMIs. Each CDR3 protein gets one entry after TCRdb re-called the 5' RACE reads with MiXCR. Here the sample spans 180,000 or so distinct CDR3 sequences, 11% being singletons. Whole-study results and caveats: Shrinking CD4+ clones were chiefly CM and EM; CD8+ ones were chiefly EMRA. Within pre-infection memory, some responding clones were found, suggesting cross-reactive memory joined.

On this clonotype itself: Its antigen is unidentified.

Germline assignment: CDR1 SGDLS and CDR2 YYNGEE. The CDR3 length is 17 residues. Unmatched junction bases numbered 9, after V lost 4 bases and J lost 2 bases. This sequence joins TRBV9 and TRBJ2-2; 9 bases fit TRBD1. Sequencing was done on a sample of PBMCs or a T cell subset sorted from them (not recorded which). The receptor's source is a man younger than 35 who had mild COVID-19 (a few samples of this study predate the infection). Cell type and time point are not known. DNA for the CDR3: TGTGCCAGCAGCTCGCCAGTGACAGGGGGTAACACCGGGGAGCTGTTTTTT. Its protein product is CASSSPVTGGNTGELFF.